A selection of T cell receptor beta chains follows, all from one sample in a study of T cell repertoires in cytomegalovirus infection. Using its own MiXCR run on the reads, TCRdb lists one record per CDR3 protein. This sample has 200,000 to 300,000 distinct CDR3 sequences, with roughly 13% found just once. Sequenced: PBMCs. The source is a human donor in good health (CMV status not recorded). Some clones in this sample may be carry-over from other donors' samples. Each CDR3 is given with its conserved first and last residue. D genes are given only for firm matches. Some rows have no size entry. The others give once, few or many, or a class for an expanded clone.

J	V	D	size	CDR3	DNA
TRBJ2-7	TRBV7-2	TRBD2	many	CASSPGLRGAGEQYF	TGTGCCAGCAGCCCCGGGTTGCGGGGGGCTGGCGAGCAGTACTTC
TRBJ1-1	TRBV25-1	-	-	CASSESGGHTEAFF	TGTGCCAGCAGTGAATCGGGGGGTCACACTGAAGCTTTCTTT
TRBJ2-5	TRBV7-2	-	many	CASRRPPQETQYF	TGTGCCAGCAGAAGGCCCCCCCAAGAGACCCAGTACTTC
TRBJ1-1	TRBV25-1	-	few	CASRGGVTEAFF	TGTGCCAGCAGAGGAGGGGTCACTGAAGCTTTCTTT
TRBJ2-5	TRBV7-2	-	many	CASSLDVETQYF	TGTGCCAGCAGTTTAGATGTCGAGACCCAGTACTTC
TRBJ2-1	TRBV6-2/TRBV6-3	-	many	CATLSVNEQFF	TGTGCCACCCTTAGCGTCAATGAGCAGTTCTTC
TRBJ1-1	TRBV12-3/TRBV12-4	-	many	CASSLGGIAEAFF	TGTGCCAGCAGTTTGGGGGGTATCGCTGAAGCTTTCTTT
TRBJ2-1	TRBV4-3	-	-	CASSQEVGFAGKQFF	TGCGCCAGCAGCCAAGAGGTGGGCTTCGCGGGAAAGCAGTTCTTC
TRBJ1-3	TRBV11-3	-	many	CASSWGPGNTIYF	TGTGCCAGCAGCTGGGGACCTGGAAACACCATATATTTT
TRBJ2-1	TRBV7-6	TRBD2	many	CASSLVTSGSGNEQFF	TGTGCCAGCAGCTTAGTTACTAGCGGGTCGGGGAATGAGCAGTTCTTC
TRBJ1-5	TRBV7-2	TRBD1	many	CASTAPGQGVNQPQHF	TGTGCCAGCACCGCACCGGGACAGGGAGTTAATCAGCCCCAGCATTTT
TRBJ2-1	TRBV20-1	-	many	CSANRGNGNEQFF	TGCAGTGCTAATAGGGGGAACGGCAATGAGCAGTTCTTC
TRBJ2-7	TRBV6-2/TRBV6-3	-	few	CASSSGVLEQYF	TGTGCCAGCAGTTCAGGGGTTCTCGAGCAGTACTTC
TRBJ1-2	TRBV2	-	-	CASSDRRKLYGYTF	TGTGCCAGCAGTGACAGACGGAAGCTCTATGGCTACACCTTC
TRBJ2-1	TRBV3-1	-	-	CASSQSLWSYNEQFF	TGTGCCAGCAGCCAATCGTTATGGTCCTACAATGAGCAGTTCTTC
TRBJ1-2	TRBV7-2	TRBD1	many	CASRPTGGDSYGYTF	TGTGCCAGCAGGCCGACAGGGGGCGATAGTTATGGCTACACCTTC
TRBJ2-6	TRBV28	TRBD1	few	CASSEPGQGDGANVLTF	TGTGCCAGCAGTGAACCGGGACAGGGGGACGGGGCCAACGTCCTGACTTTC
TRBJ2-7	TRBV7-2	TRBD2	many	CASSLAMSPAGGPGQYF	TGTGCCAGCAGCTTAGCTATGAGTCCAGCGGGAGGGCCGGGGCAGTACTTC
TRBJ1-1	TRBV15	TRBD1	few	CATSRGQGTEAFF	TGTGCCACCAGCAGGGGACAGGGCACTGAAGCTTTCTTT
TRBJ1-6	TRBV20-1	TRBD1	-	CSALGTDSLGSPLHF	TGCAGTGCACTAGGGACAGATTCCTTGGGCTCACCCCTCCACTTT
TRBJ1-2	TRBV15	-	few	CATSRDYGGDGYTF	TGTGCCACCAGCAGAGATTACGGGGGTGATGGCTACACCTTC
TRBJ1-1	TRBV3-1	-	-	CASSAGMGEAFF	TGTGCCAGCAGCGCAGGGATGGGTGAAGCTTTCTTT
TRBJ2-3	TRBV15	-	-	CATSSELASTDTQYF	TGTGCCACCAGCAGTGAGCTAGCTAGCACAGATACGCAGTATTTT
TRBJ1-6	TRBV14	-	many	CASSQGSSSFSPLHF	TGTGCCAGCAGCCAAGGCAGTTCATCCTTCTCACCCCTCCACTTT
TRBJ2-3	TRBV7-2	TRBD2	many	CASSQWGLAGGPTDTQYF	TGTGCCAGCAGCCAGTGGGGACTAGCGGGGGGCCCCACAGATACGCAGTATTTT
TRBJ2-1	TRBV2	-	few	CASLSSGQNNEQFF	TGTGCCAGCCTTAGTTCGGGACAAAACAATGAGCAGTTCTTC
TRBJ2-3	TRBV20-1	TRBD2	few	CSARDRTRLADTQYF	TGCAGTGCTAGAGATAGGACTAGACTGGCAGATACGCAGTATTTT
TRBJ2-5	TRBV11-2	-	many	CASSLSGRQRETQYF	TGTGCCAGCAGCTTATCCGGGCGTCAGCGGGAGACCCAGTACTTC
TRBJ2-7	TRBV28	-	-	CASSLSDAGSWEQYF	TGTGCCAGCAGCCTCTCCGACGCGGGTTCGTGGGAGCAGTACTTC
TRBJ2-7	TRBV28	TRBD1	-	CASTGTGPYEQYF	TGTGCCAGCACCGGGACAGGTCCCTACGAGCAGTACTTC
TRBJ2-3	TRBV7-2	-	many	CASSTPTGRDRTDTQYF	TGTGCCAGCAGCACACCTACAGGGAGAGATCGCACAGATACGCAGTATTTT
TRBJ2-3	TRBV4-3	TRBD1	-	CASSHGQGTDTQYF	TGCGCCAGCAGCCATGGACAGGGCACAGATACGCAGTATTTT
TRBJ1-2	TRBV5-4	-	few	CASSLTGPTYGYTF	TGTGCCAGCAGCTTGACAGGGCCTACCTATGGCTACACCTTC
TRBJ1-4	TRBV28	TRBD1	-	CASSFTGDRRGRTNEKLFF	TGTGCCAGCAGCTTCACCGGGGACAGGAGGGGCAGAACTAATGAAAAACTGTTTTTT
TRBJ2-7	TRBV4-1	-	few	CASSQVGHEQYF	TGCGCCAGCAGCCAAGTGGGCCACGAGCAGTACTTC
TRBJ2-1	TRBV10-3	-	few	CAISPSTREQFF	TGTGCCATCAGTCCGAGTACGCGGGAGCAGTTCTTC
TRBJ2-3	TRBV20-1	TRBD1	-	CSATGTAYTDTQYF	TGCAGTGCAACCGGGACAGCCTACACAGATACGCAGTATTTT
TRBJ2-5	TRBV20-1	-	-	CSARVTLETQYF	TGCAGTGCTAGGGTTACTTTGGAGACCCAGTACTTC
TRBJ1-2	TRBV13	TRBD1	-	CASSPYRGVYGYTF	TGTGCCAGCAGCCCGTACAGGGGCGTCTATGGCTACACCTTC
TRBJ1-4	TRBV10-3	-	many	CAISTGIGTNEKLFF	TGTGCCATCAGTACAGGGATCGGGACTAATGAAAAACTGTTTTTT
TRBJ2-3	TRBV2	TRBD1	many	CASRRQGPYTDTQYF	TGTGCCAGCAGAAGACAGGGGCCGTACACAGATACGCAGTATTTT
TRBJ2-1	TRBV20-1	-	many	CSARPTSSYNEQFF	TGCAGTGCTAGACCCACTAGCTCCTACAATGAGCAGTTCTTC
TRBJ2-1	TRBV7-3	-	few	CASSQSRGPPYNEQFF	TGTGCCAGCAGCCAGAGTCGGGGTCCCCCCTACAATGAGCAGTTCTTC
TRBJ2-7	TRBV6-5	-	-	CASSPGGDMLYEQYF	TGTGCCAGCAGTCCCGGCGGGGATATGCTCTACGAGCAGTACTTC
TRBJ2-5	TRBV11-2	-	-	CASSLAVYSFGQYF	TGTGCCAGCAGCTTAGCGGTCTACTCGTTTGGCCAGTACTTC
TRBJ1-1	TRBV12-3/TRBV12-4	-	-	CASTYRRGLEAFF	TGTGCCAGCACATATCGTCGGGGTCTAGAAGCTTTCTTT
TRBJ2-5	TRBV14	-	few	CASSQVRETQYF	TGTGCCAGCAGCCAAGTAAGAGAGACCCAGTACTTC
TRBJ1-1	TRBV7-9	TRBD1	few	CASSGDRARMNTEAFF	TGTGCCAGCAGCGGAGACAGGGCCAGAATGAACACTGAAGCTTTCTTT
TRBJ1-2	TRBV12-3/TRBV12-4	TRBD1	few	CASSFHPGQVGDGYTF	TGTGCCAGCAGTTTCCACCCCGGACAGGTCGGGGATGGCTACACCTTC
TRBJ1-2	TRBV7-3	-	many	CASSSGPVDGYTF	TGTGCCAGCAGCTCGGGCCCTGTGGATGGCTACACCTTC
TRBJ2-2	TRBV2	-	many	CASSATGNTGELFF	TGTGCCAGCAGTGCTACAGGGAACACCGGGGAGCTGTTTTTT
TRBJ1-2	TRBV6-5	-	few	CASSYSGTPVYGYTF	TGTGCCAGCAGTTACTCCGGGACACCCGTCTATGGCTACACCTTC
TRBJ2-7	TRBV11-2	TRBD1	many	CASSFRQGYTYEQYF	TGTGCCAGCAGCTTTCGACAGGGATACACCTACGAGCAGTACTTC
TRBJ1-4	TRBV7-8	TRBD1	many	CASSLGQTGRFGTNEKLFF	TGTGCCAGCAGCTTAGGTCAGACAGGGCGATTTGGAACTAATGAAAAACTGTTTTTT
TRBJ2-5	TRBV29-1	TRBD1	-	CSATPTGGLETQYF	TGCAGCGCTACCCCGACAGGGGGCCTAGAGACCCAGTACTTC
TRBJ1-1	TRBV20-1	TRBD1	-	CSTRRQGAKSTEAFF	TGCAGTACTAGACGACAGGGGGCTAAGAGCACTGAAGCTTTCTTT
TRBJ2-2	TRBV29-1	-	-	CSVGAGRGELFF	TGCAGCGTTGGGGCAGGACGCGGGGAGCTGTTTTTT
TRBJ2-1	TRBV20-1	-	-	CSAYHGEQFF	TGCAGTGCTTATCACGGGGAGCAGTTCTTC
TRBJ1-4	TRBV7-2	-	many	CASSTRQPPGEKLFF	TGTGCCAGCAGCACCCGACAGCCTCCTGGTGAAAAACTGTTTTTT